This T cell receptor (beta chain) emerged from a study of blood T cell repertoires in COVID-19. Study as a whole: Sites across the United States, Italy and Spain contributed samples from acute and convalescent COVID-19.

Among Cohort 3 donors, those recovered had two negative PCRs, clearance, or symptom resolution. Per the study methods: Estimation of nucleated cell counts was performed using reference gene primer amplification. The data were produced by immunoSEQ multiplex PCR, yet TCRdb's version contains in-frame clones alone and is incomplete. The DNA gave D and trimming, while V, J and clone size come from that table. The table includes roughly 200,000 clones, around 83% detected once. The CDR3 is 14 amino acids. The V gene lost 2 bases and the J gene lost 8 bases, with 15 bases spanning the gap. From germline, CDR1 is MNHNS and CDR2 SASEGT.

The receptor comes from a man between 40 and 49 years old who had recovered from COVID-19. The chain links TRBV6-1 to TRBJ1-2; D remains unclear. Sequenced sample: PBMCs or T cells enriched from blood (not recorded which). CDR3 residues: CASSENGGLVGYTF. The DNA of the CDR3 is TGTGCCAGCAGTGAAAACGGAGGGCTCGTAGGCTACACCTTC.